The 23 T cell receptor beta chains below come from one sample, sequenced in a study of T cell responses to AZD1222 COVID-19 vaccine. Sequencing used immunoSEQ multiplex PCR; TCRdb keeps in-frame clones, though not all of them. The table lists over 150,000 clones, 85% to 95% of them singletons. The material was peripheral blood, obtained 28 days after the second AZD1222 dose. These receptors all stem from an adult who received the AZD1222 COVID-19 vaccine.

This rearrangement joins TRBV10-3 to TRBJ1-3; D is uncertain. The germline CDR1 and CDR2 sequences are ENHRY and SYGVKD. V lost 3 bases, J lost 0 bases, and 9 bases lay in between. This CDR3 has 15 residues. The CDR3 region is CAISDVAYSGNTIYF. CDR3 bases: TGTGCCATCAGTGACGTGGCTTACTCTGGAAACACCATATATTTT.

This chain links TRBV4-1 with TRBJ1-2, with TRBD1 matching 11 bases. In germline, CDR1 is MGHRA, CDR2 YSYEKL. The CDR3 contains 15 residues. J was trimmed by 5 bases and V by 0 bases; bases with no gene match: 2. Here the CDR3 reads CASSQEDRGRYGYTF. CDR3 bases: TGCGCCAGCAGCCAAGAGGACAGGGGGCGTTATGGCTACACCTTC.

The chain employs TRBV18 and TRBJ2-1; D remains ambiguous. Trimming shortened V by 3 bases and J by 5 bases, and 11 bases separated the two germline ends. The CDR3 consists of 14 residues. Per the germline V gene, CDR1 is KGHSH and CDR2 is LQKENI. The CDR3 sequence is CASSPQLGNNEQFF. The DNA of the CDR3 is TGTGCCAGCTCACCTCAATTAGGGAACAATGAGCAGTTCTTC.

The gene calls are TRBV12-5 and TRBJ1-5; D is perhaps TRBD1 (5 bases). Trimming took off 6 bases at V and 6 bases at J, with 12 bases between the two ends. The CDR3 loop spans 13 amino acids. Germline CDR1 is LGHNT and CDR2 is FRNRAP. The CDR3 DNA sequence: TGTGCTAGTGGCCCGGACGGGGGTCAGCCCCAGCATTTT. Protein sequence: CASGPDGGQPQHF.

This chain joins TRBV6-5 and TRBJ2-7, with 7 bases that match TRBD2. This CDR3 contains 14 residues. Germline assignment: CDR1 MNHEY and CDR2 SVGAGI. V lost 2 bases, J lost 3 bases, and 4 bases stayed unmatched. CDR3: CASSYAERGYEQYF. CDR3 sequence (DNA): TGTGCCAGCAGTTACGCGGAGCGGGGCTACGAGCAGTACTTC.

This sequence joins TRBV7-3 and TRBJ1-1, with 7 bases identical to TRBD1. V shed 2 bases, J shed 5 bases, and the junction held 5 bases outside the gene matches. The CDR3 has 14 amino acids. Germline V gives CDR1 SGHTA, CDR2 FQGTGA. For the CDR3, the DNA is TGTGCCAGCAGCTTAGACAGGGTAGGGACTGAAGCTTTCTTT. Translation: CASSLDRVGTEAFF. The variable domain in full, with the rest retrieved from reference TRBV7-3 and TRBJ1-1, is GAGVSQTPSNKVTEKGKYVELRCDPISGHTALYWYRQSLGQGPEFLIYFQGTGAADDSGLPNDRFFAVRPEGSVSTLKIQRTERGDSAVYLCASSLDRVGTEAFFGQGTRLTVV.

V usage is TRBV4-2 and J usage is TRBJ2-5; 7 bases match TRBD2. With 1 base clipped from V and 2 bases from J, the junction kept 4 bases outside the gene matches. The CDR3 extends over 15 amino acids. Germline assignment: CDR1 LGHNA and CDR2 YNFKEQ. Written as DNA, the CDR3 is TGTGCCAGCAGCCAAGCGGGGGGAACTCAAGAGACCCAGTACTTC. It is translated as CASSQAGGTQETQYF.

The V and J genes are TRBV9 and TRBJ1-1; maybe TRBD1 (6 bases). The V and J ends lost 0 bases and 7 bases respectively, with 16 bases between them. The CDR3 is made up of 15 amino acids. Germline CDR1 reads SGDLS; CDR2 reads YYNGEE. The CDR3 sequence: CASSVDGSAGVEAFF. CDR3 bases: TGTGCCAGCAGCGTAGATGGATCCGCAGGGGTTGAAGCTTTCTTT.

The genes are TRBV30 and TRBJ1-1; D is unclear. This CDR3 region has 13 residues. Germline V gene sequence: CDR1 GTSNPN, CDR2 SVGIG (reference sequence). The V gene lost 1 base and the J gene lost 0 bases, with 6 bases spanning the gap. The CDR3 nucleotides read TGTGCCTGGAGTGAGGGAATGAACACTGAAGCTTTCTTT. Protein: CAWSEGMNTEAFF. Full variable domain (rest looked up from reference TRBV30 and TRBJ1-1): SQTIHQWPATLVQPVGSPLSLECTVEGTSNPNLYWYRQAAGRGLQLLFYSVGIGQISSEVPQNLSASRPQDRQFILSSKKLLLSDSGFYLCAWSEGMNTEAFFGQGTRLTVV.

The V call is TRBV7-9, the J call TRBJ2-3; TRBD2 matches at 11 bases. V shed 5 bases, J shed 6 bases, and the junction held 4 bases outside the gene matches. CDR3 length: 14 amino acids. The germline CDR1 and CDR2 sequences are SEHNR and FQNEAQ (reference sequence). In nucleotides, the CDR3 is TGTGCCAGCAGCGGTAGCGGGAGGGTGGATACGCAGTATTTT. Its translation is CASSGSGRVDTQYF.

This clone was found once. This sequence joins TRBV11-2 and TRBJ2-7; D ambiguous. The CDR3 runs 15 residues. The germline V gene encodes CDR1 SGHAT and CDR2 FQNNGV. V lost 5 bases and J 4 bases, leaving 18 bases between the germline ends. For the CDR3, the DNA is TGTGCCAGCAGCCTCAATCTCCCATCTGAATACGAGCAGTACTTC. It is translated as CASSLNLPSEYEQYF.

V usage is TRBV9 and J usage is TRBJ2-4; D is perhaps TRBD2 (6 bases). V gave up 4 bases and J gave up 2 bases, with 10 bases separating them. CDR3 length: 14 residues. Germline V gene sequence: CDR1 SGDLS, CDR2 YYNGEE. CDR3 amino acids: CASSPGAPKNIQYF. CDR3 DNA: TGTGCCAGCAGCCCGGGAGCACCCAAAAACATTCAGTACTTC.

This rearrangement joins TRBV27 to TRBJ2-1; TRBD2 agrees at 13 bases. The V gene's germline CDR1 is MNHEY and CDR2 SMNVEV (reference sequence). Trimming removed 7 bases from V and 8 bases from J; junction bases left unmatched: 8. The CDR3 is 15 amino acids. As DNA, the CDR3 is TGTGCCAGCACCCGCACTAGCGGGGGGGCAGATGAGCAGTTCTTC. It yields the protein CASTRTSGGADEQFF.

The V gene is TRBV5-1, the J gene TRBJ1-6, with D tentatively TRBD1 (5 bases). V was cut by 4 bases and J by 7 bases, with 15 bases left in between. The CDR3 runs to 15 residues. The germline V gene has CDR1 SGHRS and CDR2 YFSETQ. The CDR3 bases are TGCGCCAGCAGCGAAGGAGGGACGGAGAATTCACCCCTCCACTTT. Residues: CASSEGGTENSPLHF.

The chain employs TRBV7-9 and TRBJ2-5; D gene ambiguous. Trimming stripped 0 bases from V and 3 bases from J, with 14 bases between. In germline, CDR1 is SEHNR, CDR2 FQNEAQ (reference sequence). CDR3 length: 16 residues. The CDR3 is CASSLALSTTEETQYF. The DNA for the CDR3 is TGTGCCAGCAGCTTAGCGCTGTCAACTACCGAAGAGACCCAGTACTTC.

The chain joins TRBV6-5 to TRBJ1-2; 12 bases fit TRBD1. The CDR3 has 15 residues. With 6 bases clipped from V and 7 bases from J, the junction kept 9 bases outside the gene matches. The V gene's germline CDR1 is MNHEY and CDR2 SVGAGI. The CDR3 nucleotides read TGTGCCAGCAGCCCAAGTCCGGGACAGGGGGCTGGCTACACCTTC. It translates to CASSPSPGQGAGYTF.

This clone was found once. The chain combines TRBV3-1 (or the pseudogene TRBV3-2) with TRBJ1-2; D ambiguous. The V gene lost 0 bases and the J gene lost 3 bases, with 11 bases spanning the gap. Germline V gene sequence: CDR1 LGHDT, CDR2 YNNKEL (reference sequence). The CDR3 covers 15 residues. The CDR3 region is CASSQDLGVDYGYTF. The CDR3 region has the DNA TGTGCCAGCAGCCAAGATCTTGGGGTTGACTATGGCTACACCTTC.

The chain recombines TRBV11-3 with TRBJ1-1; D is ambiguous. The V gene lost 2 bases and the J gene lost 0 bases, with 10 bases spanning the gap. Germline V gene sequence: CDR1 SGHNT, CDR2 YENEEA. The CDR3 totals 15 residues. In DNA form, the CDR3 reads TGTGCCAGCAGCTTACCCCTTGGGGTGAACACTGAAGCTTTCTTT. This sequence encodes CASSLPLGVNTEAFF.

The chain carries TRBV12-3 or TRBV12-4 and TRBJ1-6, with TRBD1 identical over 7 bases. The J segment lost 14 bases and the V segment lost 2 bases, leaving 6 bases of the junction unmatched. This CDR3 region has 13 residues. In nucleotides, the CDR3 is TGTGCCAGCAGTTTAAAACAGGGGAGCACCCTCCACTTT. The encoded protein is CASSLKQGSTLHF.

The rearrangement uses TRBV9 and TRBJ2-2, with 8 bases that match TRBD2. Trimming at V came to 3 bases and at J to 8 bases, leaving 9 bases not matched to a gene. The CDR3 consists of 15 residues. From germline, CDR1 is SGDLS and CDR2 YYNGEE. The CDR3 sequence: CASSARGTSPGELFF. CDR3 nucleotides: TGTGCCAGCAGCGCCCGCGGGACTAGTCCAGGGGAGCTGTTTTTT.

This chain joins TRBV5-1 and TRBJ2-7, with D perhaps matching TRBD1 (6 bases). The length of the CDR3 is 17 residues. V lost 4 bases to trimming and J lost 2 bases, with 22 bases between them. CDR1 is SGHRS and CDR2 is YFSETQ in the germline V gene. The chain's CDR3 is CASSRTSPGTSAYEQYF. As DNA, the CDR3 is TGCGCCAGCAGCCGAACCTCCCCCGGGACATCGGCCTACGAGCAGTACTTC.

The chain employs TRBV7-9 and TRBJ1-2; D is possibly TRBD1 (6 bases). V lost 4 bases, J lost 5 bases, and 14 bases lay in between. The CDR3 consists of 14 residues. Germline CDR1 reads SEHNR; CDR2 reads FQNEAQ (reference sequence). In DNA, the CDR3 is TGTGCCAGCAGCTCCCGACAGGTCACATATGGCTACACCTTC. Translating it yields CASSSRQVTYGYTF.

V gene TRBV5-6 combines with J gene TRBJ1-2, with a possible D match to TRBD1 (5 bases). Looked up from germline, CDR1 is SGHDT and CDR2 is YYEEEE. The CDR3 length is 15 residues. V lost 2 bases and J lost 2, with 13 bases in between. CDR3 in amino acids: CASSFGSGSNYGYTF. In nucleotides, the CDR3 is TGTGCCAGCAGCTTCGGCTCAGGGTCAAACTATGGCTACACCTTC.